This TCR beta chain was recorded in a study of cytomegalovirus exposure and HLA in healthy donors. With 60 Vbeta and 13 Jbeta primers, the PCR was carried out. This table comes from immunoSEQ multiplex PCR, and its TCRdb copy is limited to in-frame clones, with some not included. The table includes over 150,000 clones, over 60% detected once. In germline, CDR1 is SGHRS, CDR2 YFSETQ. The CDR3 has 14 residues. Trimming took off 7 bases at V and 4 bases at J, with 14 bases between the two ends. The specimen was PBMCs. The receptor comes from a woman in her thirties or forties in good health and CMV-seronegative. This chain uses TRBV5-1 with TRBJ1-4, with D possibly being TRBD1 (6 bases). The CDR3 DNA reads TGCGCCAGCGCGCTGGGGGACAATAATGAAAAACTGTTTTTT. Translation: CASALGDNNEKLFF.